This passage covers 17 T cell receptor beta chains from one sample sequenced in a study of beta chain features in type 1 diabetes. Since all of the isolated RNA was reverse transcribed, expressed TCRB transcripts were what got sequenced. TCRdb's copy holds only in-frame clones and misses some; the assay was immunoSEQ multiplex PCR. Seen here are about half a million clones, 11% observed once, and the top ten hold approximately 0.05%. Material: naive CD4+ T cells from blood. Receptor source: a young woman in good health.

This clone has just one count. The rearrangement links TRBV27 to TRBJ2-5; weak D call: TRBD1 (5 bases). CDR1 MNHEY and CDR2 SMNVEV come from the germline V gene (reference sequence). The CDR3 extends over 16 amino acids. V shed 5 bases and J shed 7 bases, with 23 bases lying between them. Here the CDR3 reads CASSPLRQGVGRTQYF. The CDR3 nucleotides read TGTGCCAGCAGTCCCCTCCGTCAAGGGGTGGGTAGGACCCAGTACTTC.

This clone appeared a few times. The chain joins TRBV14 to TRBJ2-5; TRBD2 aligns across 12 bases. V was clipped by 0 bases and J by 5 bases; unmatched bases: 16. The CDR3 has 20 amino acids. The V gene's germline CDR1 is SGHDN and CDR2 FVKESK. The CDR3 spells CASSQDPPPLAGGSAETQYF. CDR3 bases: TGTGCCAGCAGCCAAGATCCTCCCCCTCTAGCGGGAGGGAGCGCCGAGACCCAGTACTTC.

J is TRBJ2-3 and V is TRBV14; D gene ambiguous. Germline V CDR1 and CDR2: SGHDN, FVKESK. V was trimmed by 0 bases and J by 2 bases, leaving 12 bases between them. This CDR3 is built from 16 residues. DNA of the CDR3: TGTGCCAGCAGCCAAGATAGTGCAGGCTTCACAGATACGCAGTATTTT. Residues: CASSQDSAGFTDTQYF. Full variable domain (outside the CDR3, taken from reference TRBV14 and TRBJ2-3): EAGVTQFPSHSVIEKGQTVTLRCDPISGHDNLYWYRRVMGKEIKFLLHFVKESKQDESGMPNNRFLAERTGGTYSTLKVQPAELEDSGVYFCASSQDSAGFTDTQYFGPGTRLTVL.

The chain's CDR3 is CSVAAEYTEAFF. The CDR3 region has the DNA TGCAGCGTTGCGGCCGAGTACACTGAAGCTTTCTTT. This chain links TRBV29-1 with TRBJ1-1; D is ambiguous. Germline values: CDR1 SQVTM, CDR2 ANQGSEA. V lost 4 bases and J lost 3, with 9 bases in between. This CDR3 comprises 12 residues.

The CDR3 region has the DNA TGTGCCAGCTCACCGGGGACAGGTGAGAATGAGCAGTTCTTC. This translates into CASSPGTGENEQFF. The V gene is TRBV18, the J gene TRBJ2-1, with 8 nucleotides matching TRBD1. From germline, CDR1 is KGHSH and CDR2 LQKENI. The length of the CDR3 is 14 residues. V was pared by 3 bases and J by 7 bases, with 5 bases of the junction left unmatched.

This clone was observed a few times. This rearrangement joins TRBV9 to TRBJ2-3; D unresolved. The V gene lost 2 bases and the J gene lost 6 bases, with 13 bases spanning the gap. The CDR3 length is 14 residues. Germline V gene lookup returns CDR1 SGDLS and CDR2 YYNGEE. CDR3 protein: CASSVELPEDTQYF. The CDR3 DNA is TGTGCCAGCAGCGTTGAACTCCCCGAGGATACGCAGTATTTT. The entire variable domain, with the rest obtained from reference TRBV9 and TRBJ2-3, is as follows: DSGVTQTPKHLITATGQRVTLRCSPRSGDLSVYWYQQSLDQGLQFLIQYYNGEERAKGNILERFSAQQFPDLHSELNLSSLELGDSALYFCASSVELPEDTQYFGPGTRLTVL.

The J gene is TRBJ2-5, the V gene TRBV9; 7 nucleotides match TRBD1. Losses at the gene ends were 4 bases for V and 0 bases for J; bases not matched to a gene: 6. The V gene's germline CDR1 is SGDLS and CDR2 YYNGEE. This CDR3 comprises 15 residues. CDR3 sequence reads: CASSPGTAYQETQYF. The DNA of the CDR3 is TGTGCCAGCAGCCCCGGGACAGCGTACCAAGAGACCCAGTACTTC.

The chain carries TRBV30 and TRBJ1-1, with D perhaps TRBD1 (6 bases). Trimming left V 2 bases short and J 5 bases short, with 21 bases between. Germline CDR1 GTSNPN, CDR2 SVGIG (reference sequence). This CDR3 spans 16 amino acids. CDR3 amino acids: CAWSRRPVRGGTEAFF. CDR3 DNA sequence: TGTGCCTGGAGTCGGCGCCCCGTCAGGGGAGGAACTGAAGCTTTCTTT.

This clone was seen a few times. V gene TRBV14 combines with J gene TRBJ2-1; weak D call: TRBD1 (6 bases). Looked up from germline, CDR1 is SGHDN and CDR2 is FVKESK. The CDR3 totals 16 residues. Trimming cost V 0 bases and J 4 bases, with 13 bases left between them. The CDR3, as DNA: TGTGCCAGCAGCCAAGAGTTGGGGGCAAGGTACAATGAGCAGTTCTTC. Translating gives CASSQELGARYNEQFF.

V usage is TRBV14 and J usage is TRBJ2-7; 8 nucleotides align to TRBD1. V shed 0 bases and J 5 bases; nucleotides not matched to a gene: 3. Germline V gives CDR1 SGHDN, CDR2 FVKESK. There are 14 residues in the CDR3. CDR3 in DNA: TGTGCCAGCAGCCAAGACTGGGGACAGGACGAGCAGTACTTC. This translates into CASSQDWGQDEQYF.

The chain recombines TRBV7-3 with TRBJ1-2; no firm D call. CDR1 SGHTA and CDR2 FQGTGA come from the germline V gene. The ends were cut back, 2 bases at V and 7 bases at J, with 23 bases in the middle. CDR3 length: 17 residues. CDR3 nucleotide sequence: TGTGCCAGCAGCTTATTTGGAGGACCTGTTGGTGGAGGTGGCTACACCTTC. Translated, it gives CASSLFGGPVGGGGYTF.

Concerning this clone itself: This sample also contains other DNA sequences that code for the same CDR3. The chain has TRBV20-1 and TRBJ1-1; D is undetermined. The CDR3 contains 11 residues. Germline V gives CDR1 DFQATT, CDR2 SNEGSKA (reference sequence). V was shortened by 2 bases and J by 3 bases, with 4 bases between the two germline ends. The CDR3 sequence is CSARRDTEAFF. The CDR3 nucleotides read TGCAGTGCTAGAAGAGACACTGAAGCTTTCTTT.

The V and J genes are TRBV5-1 and TRBJ2-1, with TRBD2 matching 7 bases. The CDR3 runs 15 residues. J was trimmed by 5 bases and V by 5 bases; bases with no gene match: 10. Germline-derived CDR1 and CDR2 are SGHRS and YFSETQ. The CDR3 spells CASREGGRYNNEQFF. The CDR3 nucleotides read TGCGCCAGCAGAGAAGGCGGGAGATATAACAATGAGCAGTTCTTC.

This clone turned up a few times. The rearrangement uses TRBV10-3 and TRBJ1-4, with 11 positions matching TRBD1. The germline V gene encodes CDR1 ENHRY and CDR2 SYGVKD. Trimming took 9 bases from V and 8 from J; bases not matched to a gene: 5. The CDR3 contains 13 residues. The CDR3 reads CAIGQGAAEKLFF. The CDR3 region has the DNA TGTGCCATTGGACAGGGGGCGGCAGAAAAACTGTTTTTT.

Details on this clone: The junction differs from germline at one of its ends, possibly a read error. This chain connects TRBV7-7 to TRBJ2-7; 9 bases are shared with TRBD1. The germline CDR1 and CDR2 sequences are SSHAT and FNYEAQ (reference sequence). CDR3 length equals 16 residues. The CDR3 nucleotides are TGTGCTAGCAGCTTACCTCCGGGACAGGGTAACGACGAGCAGTACTTC. Residues: CASSLPPGQGNDEQYF. The full variable domain, completed using reference TRBV7-7 and TRBJ2-7, is GAGVSQSPRYKVTKRGQDVTLRCDPISSHATLYWYQQALGQGPEFLTYFNYEAQPDKSGLPSDRFSAERPEGSISTLTIQRTEQRDSAMYRCASSLPPGQGNDEQYFGPGTRLTVT.

This chain links TRBV28 with TRBJ1-2; the D gene is possibly TRBD1 (6 bases). Germline values: CDR1 MDHEN, CDR2 SYDVKM. This CDR3 spans 15 amino acids. Trimming took off 4 bases at V and 0 bases at J, with 12 bases between the two ends. The CDR3 DNA is TGTGCCAGCAGTTCCACAGGGTTAGCTAACTATGGCTACACCTTC. It codes for CASSSTGLANYGYTF.

This clone has just a few counts. The chain is built from TRBV11-1 and TRBJ2-7; 10 bases align to TRBD1. CDR1 is SGHAT, CDR2 FQDESV, per germline (reference sequence). The junction had 8 bases not matched to a gene; V was cut back by 5 bases and J by 4 bases. The CDR3 has 15 amino acids. In DNA, the CDR3 is TGTGCCAGCAGCGGAAGCCGGGACAGGGGATACGAGCAGTACTTC. Protein: CASSGSRDRGYEQYF.